This passage covers 27 T cell receptor beta chains from one sample sequenced in a study of identical twins. TCRdb passed the 5' RACE reads through MiXCR, listing each CDR3 protein once. The table has approximately 1.8 million distinct CDR3 sequences, about 31% seen once; the top ten hold about 0.3%. Input material: cord blood. These receptors originate from a newborn girl in good health.

This clonotype has just a few counts. The CDR3 is CASSAPLAGAHNEQFF. The CDR3 DNA reads as TGTGCCAGCAGCGCCCCTCTAGCGGGAGCCCACAATGAGCAGTTCTTC. The rearrangement links TRBV9 to TRBJ2-1; 10 bases are shared with TRBD2. From germline, CDR1 is SGDLS and CDR2 YYNGEE. V dropped 3 bases and J dropped 5; count of bases not matched to a gene: 8. The CDR3 sequence is 16 residues long.

The CDR3 spells CASSLVGETGANVLTF. In nucleotides, the CDR3 is TGTGCCAGCAGCTTAGTGGGGGAAACTGGGGCCAACGTCCTGACTTTC. This chain links TRBV13 with TRBJ2-6; the D call may be TRBD1 or TRBD2 (5 bases each). The V and J ends lost 1 base and 2 bases respectively, with 9 bases between them. Per the germline V gene, CDR1 is PRHDT and CDR2 is FYEKMQ (reference sequence). The CDR3 sequence is 16 residues long.

The rearrangement links TRBV18 to TRBJ1-4; tentative D call: TRBD1 (6 bases). The CDR3 length is 13 residues. Germline-derived CDR1 and CDR2 are KGHSH and LQKENI. V gave up 5 bases and J gave up 5 bases, with 9 bases separating them. CDR3 coding DNA: TGTGCCAGCTCATGGGACACAAATGAAAAACTGTTTTTT. Translating gives CASSWDTNEKLFF.

J is TRBJ1-2 and V is TRBV20-1; tentative D call: TRBD1 (5 bases). Germline V CDR1 and CDR2: DFQATT, SNEGSKA (reference sequence). V dropped 3 bases and J dropped 4 bases, with 21 bases sitting between them. This CDR3 region has 16 residues. In DNA form, the CDR3 reads TGCAGTGCTAGCCCTCAGCCGGTCTCTGGGGGCTATGGCTACACCTTC. Residues: CSASPQPVSGGYGYTF.

The CDR3, as DNA: TGCAGCGCTGACCAGTCAGCTTTCTTT. The encoded protein is CSADQSAFF. This chain links TRBV29-1 with TRBJ1-1; D not resolved. The CDR3 consists of 9 residues. Germline V gene sequence: CDR1 SQVTM, CDR2 ANQGSEA. Trimming pared 7 bases from V and 10 bases from J, leaving 10 bases between.

This clonotype was recorded at least ten times. The chain is built from TRBV10-3 and TRBJ1-2; tentative D call: TRBD1 (5 bases). There are 12 residues in the CDR3. Trimming took off 4 bases at V and 5 bases at J, with 8 bases between the two ends. Germline V gives CDR1 ENHRY, CDR2 SYGVKD. The CDR3 sequence is CAISGTKYGYTF. CDR3 DNA sequence: TGTGCCATCAGTGGGACAAAATATGGCTACACCTTC.

J is TRBJ2-4 and V is TRBV2, with D unresolved. Germline V lookup: CDR1 SNHLY, CDR2 FYNNEI. Trimming left V 1 base short and J 0 bases short, with 13 bases between. The CDR3 is 17 amino acids. Here the CDR3 DNA reads TGTGCCAGCAGTGAAGGTTACAGACCATTAGCCAAAAACATTCAGTACTTC. Protein: CASSEGYRPLAKNIQYF.

The chain joins TRBV7-2 to TRBJ2-1; 9 bases are a match to TRBD2. Germline V gives CDR1 SGHTA, CDR2 FQGNSA. This CDR3 is 20 amino acids long. V trimming: 2 bases; J trimming: 1 base; junction bases outside the gene matches: 15. The CDR3 sequence is CASSLLRSEGLAGSYNEQFF. The CDR3 nucleotides are TGTGCCAGCAGCTTATTAAGGTCCGAGGGACTAGCAGGGTCCTACAATGAGCAGTTCTTC.

This chain connects TRBV30 to TRBJ2-3; D not resolved. The CDR3 is 12 amino acids. V was trimmed by 0 bases and J by 3 bases, leaving 4 bases between them. Germline V gives CDR1 GTSNPN, CDR2 SVGIG (reference sequence). DNA for the CDR3: TGTGCCTGGAGTGTACAAACAGATACGCAGTATTTT. It translates to CAWSVQTDTQYF.

The chain uses TRBV29-1 and TRBJ2-3; 7 bases line up with TRBD2. The CDR3 consists of 15 residues. With 3 bases clipped from V and 3 bases from J, the junction kept 9 bases outside the gene matches. Germline CDR1 reads SQVTM; CDR2 reads ANQGSEA. The CDR3 DNA reads as TGCAGCGTTGACGTGGCGGGGGACGGAACAGATACGCAGTATTTT. Translating it yields CSVDVAGDGTDTQYF.

The chain recombines TRBV6-1 with TRBJ2-1, with TRBD2 identical over 7 bases. This CDR3 contains 16 residues. V lost 2 bases, J lost 2 bases, and 6 bases stayed unmatched. In germline, CDR1 is MNHNS, CDR2 SASEGT. The CDR3 coding sequence is TGTGCCAGCAGTGAATATTCGGGGGGACCCTACAATGAGCAGTTCTTC. Protein sequence: CASSEYSGGPYNEQFF.

Only a few counts were recorded for this clonotype. The rearrangement links TRBV20-1 to TRBJ1-1; D ambiguous. The germline CDR1 and CDR2 sequences are DFQATT and SNEGSKA (reference sequence). The V end lost 5 bases, the J end lost 0 bases, and 7 bases lay between the germline ends. The CDR3 runs 12 residues. The CDR3 sequence: CSASTLNTEAFF. The CDR3 DNA is TGCAGTGCTTCGACTCTGAACACTGAAGCTTTCTTT.

This clonotype was observed a handful of times. The V gene is TRBV27, the J gene TRBJ2-1; TRBD2 matches 10 bases. Trimming removed 6 bases from V and 6 bases from J; junction bases left unmatched: 8. The CDR3 extends over 15 amino acids. Germline V gene sequence: CDR1 MNHEY, CDR2 SMNVEV (reference sequence). CDR3 sequence reads: CASRKAGGPGNEQFF. The CDR3 DNA follows: TGTGCCAGCAGAAAAGCGGGGGGGCCAGGCAATGAGCAGTTCTTC.

The V call is TRBV11-2, the J call TRBJ2-3; 9 bases fit TRBD1. This CDR3 spans 16 amino acids. The V gene's germline CDR1 is SGHAT and CDR2 FQNNGV. Trimming took 5 bases from V and 0 from J; bases not matched to a gene: 6. The CDR3 is CASSAWTGASTDTQYF. The CDR3 DNA is TGTGCCAGCAGCGCGTGGACAGGGGCTAGCACAGATACGCAGTATTTT.

This clonotype was picked up a small number of times. V usage is TRBV7-9 and J usage is TRBJ2-7; weak D call: TRBD2 (5 bases). Germline-derived CDR1 and CDR2 are SEHNR and FQNEAQ (reference sequence). V was shortened by 2 bases and J by 7 bases, with 18 bases between the two germline ends. This CDR3 contains 15 residues. This CDR3 is CASSLLTIGLNEQYF. CDR3 nucleotide sequence: TGTGCCAGCAGCTTATTGACTATCGGGCTCAATGAGCAGTACTTC.

This clonotype occurred many times. J is TRBJ1-2 and V is TRBV27; D unclear. This CDR3 spans 13 amino acids. Germline V gene lookup returns CDR1 MNHEY and CDR2 SMNVEV (reference sequence). Trimming removed 5 bases at V and 4 bases at J, with 11 bases between. In nucleotides, the CDR3 is TGTGCCAGCAGTGTGGGGAGCCTCTATGGCTACACCTTC. It encodes CASSVGSLYGYTF.

There are many counts of this clonotype. This chain links TRBV4-2 with TRBJ2-7, with 14 positions matching TRBD2. There are 15 residues in the CDR3. Germline V CDR1 and CDR2: LGHNA, YNFKEQ. V was clipped by 4 bases and J by 3 bases; unmatched bases: 2. The CDR3 protein is CASSPGLAGVYEQYF. In DNA form, the CDR3 reads TGTGCCAGCAGCCCGGGACTAGCGGGGGTCTACGAGCAGTACTTC.

The J gene is TRBJ2-1, the V gene TRBV20-1; 9 bases line up with TRBD2. CDR1 DFQATT and CDR2 SNEGSKA come from the germline V gene (reference sequence). There are 15 residues in the CDR3. The V gene end was trimmed by 5 bases and the J gene end by 8 bases; junction bases not matched to a gene: 13. CDR3 protein: CSAYSGRLSSDEQFF. As DNA, the CDR3 is TGCAGTGCTTATAGCGGGAGATTAAGTAGCGATGAGCAGTTCTTC.

The CDR3 protein is CASSLEGTGAKNIQYF. CDR3 in DNA: TGTGCCAGCAGCTTAGAAGGGACCGGGGCCAAAAACATTCAGTACTTC. J is TRBJ2-4 and V is TRBV7-2; perhaps D is TRBD1 or TRBD2 (5 bases each). V was trimmed by 1 base and J by 1 base, leaving 11 bases between them. The CDR3 sequence is 16 residues long. The germline CDR1 and CDR2 sequences are SGHTA and FQGNSA. Drawing the rest from reference TRBV7-2 and TRBJ2-4, the complete variable domain is GAGVSQSPSNKVTEKGKDVELRCDPISGHTALYWYRQSLGQGLEFLIYFQGNSAPDKSGLPSDRFSAERTGGSVSTLTIQRTQQEDSAVYLCASSLEGTGAKNIQYFGAGTRLSVL.

This clonotype has only a few counts. The CDR3 region has the DNA TGCGCCAGCAGCTTGACGGGTCCCCAGAACACTGAAGCTTTCTTT. It yields the protein CASSLTGPQNTEAFF. V gene TRBV5-1 combines with J gene TRBJ1-1; D call uncertain. CDR3 length equals 15 residues. Germline CDR1 SGHRS, CDR2 YFSETQ. Trimming removed 1 base at V and 1 base at J, with 11 bases between.

As to this clonotype: Just one base apart from a much larger clone, this may be a read error. V and J are TRBV13 and TRBJ2-1; possible D gene TRBD2, 5 bases. This CDR3 comprises 13 residues. The germline V gene has CDR1 PRHDT and CDR2 FYEKMQ (reference sequence). Here the CDR3 DNA reads TGTGCCAGCAAGTCGGGGTCCTACAATGAGCACTTCTTC. Residues: CASKSGSYNEHFF.

The chain employs TRBV20-1 and TRBJ2-4, with TRBD2 identical over 8 bases. Trimming took 6 bases from V and 13 from J; bases not matched to a gene: 17. This CDR3 comprises 14 residues. Germline V gene data show CDR1 as DFQATT and CDR2 as SNEGSKA (reference sequence). In nucleotides, the CDR3 is TGCAGTGCAAAAGCGGGAGCAGTCGGAGCTGCGCAGTACTTC. Translation gives CSAKAGAVGAAQYF.

The chain employs TRBV5-1 and TRBJ2-7; a possible D gene is TRBD2 (5 bases). The CDR3 is made up of 16 amino acids. V lost 0 bases and J lost 0, with 13 bases in between. Germline CDR1 SGHRS, CDR2 YFSETQ. CDR3 sequence reads: CASSLEPAASSYEQYF. CDR3 coding DNA: TGCGCCAGCAGCTTGGAGCCAGCGGCTAGCTCCTACGAGCAGTACTTC.

The rearrangement links TRBV28 to TRBJ1-2; TRBD1 aligns across 7 bases. The J segment lost 4 bases and the V segment lost 5 bases, leaving 7 bases of the junction unmatched. The CDR3 is 14 residues long. Germline assignment: CDR1 MDHEN and CDR2 SYDVKM. CDR3 sequence reads: CASSPHSGGYGYTF. In nucleotides, the CDR3 is TGTGCCAGCAGTCCACATTCAGGGGGCTATGGCTACACCTTC.

The CDR3 region is CASSQEVADNTGELFF. The CDR3 DNA reads as TGTGCCAGCAGCCAAGAGGTAGCGGATAACACCGGGGAGCTGTTTTTT. The chain recombines TRBV4-2 with TRBJ2-2; TRBD2 is a possible D gene (6 bases). CDR1 and CDR2 from the germline V gene are LGHNA and YNFKEQ. Trimming cost V 0 bases and J 2 bases, with 10 bases left between them. This CDR3 is built from 16 residues.

V is TRBV28 and J is TRBJ2-7; D perhaps matches TRBD2 (6 bases). Germline CDR1 MDHEN, CDR2 SYDVKM. The CDR3 contains 17 residues. Trimming cost V 7 bases and J 0 bases, with 22 bases left between them. The CDR3 sequence: CASTQAWGVSTSYEQYF. The CDR3 DNA reads TGTGCCAGCACACAAGCCTGGGGGGTGAGCACCTCCTACGAGCAGTACTTC.

The chain combines TRBV4-1 with TRBJ2-7; 7 nucleotides agree with TRBD1. The CDR3 runs to 18 residues. Losses at the gene ends were 6 bases for V and 0 bases for J; bases not matched to a gene: 17. Germline assignment: CDR1 MGHRA and CDR2 YSYEKL. The CDR3 DNA reads as TGCGCCAGCAGTCTAGGACTTTGGGCCAGGGGGTCCTCCTACGAGCAGTACTTC. Residues: CASSLGLWARGSSYEQYF.